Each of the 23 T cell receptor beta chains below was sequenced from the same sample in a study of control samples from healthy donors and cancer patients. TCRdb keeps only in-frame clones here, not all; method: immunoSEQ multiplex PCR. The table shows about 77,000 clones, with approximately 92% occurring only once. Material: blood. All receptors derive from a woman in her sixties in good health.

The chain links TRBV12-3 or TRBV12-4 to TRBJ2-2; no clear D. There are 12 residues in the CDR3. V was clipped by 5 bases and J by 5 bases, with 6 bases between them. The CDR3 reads CASSLLTGELFF. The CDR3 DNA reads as TGTGCCAGCAGTCTCTTGACCGGGGAGCTGTTTTTT.

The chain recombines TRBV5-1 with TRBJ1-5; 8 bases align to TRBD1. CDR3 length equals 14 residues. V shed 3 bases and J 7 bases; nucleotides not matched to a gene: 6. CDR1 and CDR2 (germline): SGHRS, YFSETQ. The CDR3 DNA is TGCGCCAGCAGCTGCTTGACAGGGGTCCAGCCCCAGCATTTT. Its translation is CASSCLTGVQPQHF.

The DNA of the CDR3 is TGTGCCAGCAGTGACCAGCTACTGGAGGGAAACACCATATATTTT. Translation: CASSDQLLEGNTIYF. This chain connects TRBV2 to TRBJ1-3; D gene unclear. The germline gives CDR1 SNHLY, CDR2 FYNNEI. Trimming took 3 bases from V and 4 from J, leaving 13 bases between them. The CDR3 runs 15 residues.

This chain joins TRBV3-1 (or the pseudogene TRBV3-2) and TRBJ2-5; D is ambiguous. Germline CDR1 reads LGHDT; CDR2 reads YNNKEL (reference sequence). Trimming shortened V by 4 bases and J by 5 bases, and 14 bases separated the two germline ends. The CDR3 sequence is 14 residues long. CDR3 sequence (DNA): TGTGCCAGCAGCCCCCGCTACCTGGGTGAGACCCAGTACTTC. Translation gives CASSPRYLGETQYF.

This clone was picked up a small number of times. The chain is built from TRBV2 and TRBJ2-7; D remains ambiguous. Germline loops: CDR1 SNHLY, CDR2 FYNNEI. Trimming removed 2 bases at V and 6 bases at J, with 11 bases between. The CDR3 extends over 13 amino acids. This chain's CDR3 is CASSEQPWGEQYF. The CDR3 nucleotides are TGTGCCAGCAGTGAACAGCCCTGGGGCGAGCAGTACTTC. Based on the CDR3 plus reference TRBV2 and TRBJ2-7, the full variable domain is EPEVTQTPSHQVTQMGQEVILRCVPISNHLYFYWYRQILGQKVEFLVSFYNNEISEKSEIFDDQFSVERPDGSNFTLKIRSTKLEDSAMYFCASSEQPWGEQYFGPGTRLTVT.

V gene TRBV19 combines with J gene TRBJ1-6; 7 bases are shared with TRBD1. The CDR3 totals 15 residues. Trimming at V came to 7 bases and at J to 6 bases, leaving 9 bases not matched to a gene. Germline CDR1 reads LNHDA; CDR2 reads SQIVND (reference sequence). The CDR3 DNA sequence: TGTGCCAGTACAACCGGGACAGTGGGTAATTCACCCCTCCACTTT. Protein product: CASTTGTVGNSPLHF.

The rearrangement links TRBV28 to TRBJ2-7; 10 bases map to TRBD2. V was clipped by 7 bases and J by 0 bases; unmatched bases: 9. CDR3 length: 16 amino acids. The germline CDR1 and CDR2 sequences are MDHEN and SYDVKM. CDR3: CASTPAGTSDSYEQYF. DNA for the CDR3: TGTGCCAGCACGCCGGCCGGGACTAGCGACTCCTACGAGCAGTACTTC.

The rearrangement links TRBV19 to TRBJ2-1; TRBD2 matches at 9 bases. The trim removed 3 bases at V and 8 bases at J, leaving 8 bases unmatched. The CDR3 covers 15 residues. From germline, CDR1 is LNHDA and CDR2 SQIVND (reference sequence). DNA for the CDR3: TGTGCCAGTAGTATCCTAGCGGGACTATTCCATGAGCAGTTCTTC. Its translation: CASSILAGLFHEQFF.

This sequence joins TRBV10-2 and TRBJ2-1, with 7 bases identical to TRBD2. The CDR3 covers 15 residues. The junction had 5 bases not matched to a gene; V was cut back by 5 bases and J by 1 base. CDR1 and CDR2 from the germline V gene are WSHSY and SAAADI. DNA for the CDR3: TGCGCCAGCAGTCAGGACGGGGGGTCCTACAATGAGCAGTTCTTC. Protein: CASSQDGGSYNEQFF.

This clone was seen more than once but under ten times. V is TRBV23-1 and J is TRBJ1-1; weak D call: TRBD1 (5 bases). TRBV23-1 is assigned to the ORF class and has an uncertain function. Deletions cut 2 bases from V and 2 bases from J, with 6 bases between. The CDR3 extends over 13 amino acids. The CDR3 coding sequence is TGCGCCAGCAGTCAACGGGACAACACTGAAGCTTTCTTT. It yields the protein CASSQRDNTEAFF.

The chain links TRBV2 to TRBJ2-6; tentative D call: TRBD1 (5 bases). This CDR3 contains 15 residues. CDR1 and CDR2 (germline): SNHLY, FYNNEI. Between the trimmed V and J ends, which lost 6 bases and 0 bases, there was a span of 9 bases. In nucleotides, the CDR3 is TGTGCCAGCAGGGCAGACAGCTCTGGGGCCAACGTCCTGACTTTC. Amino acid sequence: CASRADSSGANVLTF.

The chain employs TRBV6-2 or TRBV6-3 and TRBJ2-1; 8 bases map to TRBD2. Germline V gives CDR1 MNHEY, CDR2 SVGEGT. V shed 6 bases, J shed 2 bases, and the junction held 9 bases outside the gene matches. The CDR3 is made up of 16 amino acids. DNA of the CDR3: TGTGCCAGCAGCCCACGGGTGACTAGCGCCTACAATGAGCAGTTCTTC. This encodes CASSPRVTSAYNEQFF.

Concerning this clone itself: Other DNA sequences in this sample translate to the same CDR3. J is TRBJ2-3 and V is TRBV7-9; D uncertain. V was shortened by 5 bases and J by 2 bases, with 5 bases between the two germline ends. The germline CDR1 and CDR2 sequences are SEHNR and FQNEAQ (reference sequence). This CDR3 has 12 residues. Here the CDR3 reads CASSRSTDTQYF. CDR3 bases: TGTGCCAGCAGCCGATCCACAGATACGCAGTATTTT.

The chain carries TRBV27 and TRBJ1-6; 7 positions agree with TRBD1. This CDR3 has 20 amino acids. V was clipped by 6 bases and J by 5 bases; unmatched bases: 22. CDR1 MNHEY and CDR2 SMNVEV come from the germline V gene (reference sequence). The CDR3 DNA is TGTGCCAGCAGCAGAATCCCCCTGTTAGCGGCAGGGGGAAATAATTCACCCCTCCACTTT. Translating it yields CASSRIPLLAAGGNNSPLHF.

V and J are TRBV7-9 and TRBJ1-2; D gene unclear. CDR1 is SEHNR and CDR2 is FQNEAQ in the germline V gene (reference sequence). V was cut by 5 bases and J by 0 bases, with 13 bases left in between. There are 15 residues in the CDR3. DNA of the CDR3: TGTGCCAGCAGCGGGGTTATCCGAGCTAACTATGGCTACACCTTC. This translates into CASSGVIRANYGYTF.

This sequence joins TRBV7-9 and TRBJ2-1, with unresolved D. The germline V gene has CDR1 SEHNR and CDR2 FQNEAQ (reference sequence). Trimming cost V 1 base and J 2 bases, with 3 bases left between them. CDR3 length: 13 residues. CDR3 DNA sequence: TGTGCCAGCAGCTTAGTAACCTACAATGAGCAGTTCTTC. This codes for CASSLVTYNEQFF.

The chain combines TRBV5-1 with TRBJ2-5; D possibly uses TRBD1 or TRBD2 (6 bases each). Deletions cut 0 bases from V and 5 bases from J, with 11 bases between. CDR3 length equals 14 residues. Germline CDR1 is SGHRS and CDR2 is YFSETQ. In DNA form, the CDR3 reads TGCGCCAGCAGCTTGGGGGGGGACACGGAGACCCAGTACTTC. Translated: CASSLGGDTETQYF.

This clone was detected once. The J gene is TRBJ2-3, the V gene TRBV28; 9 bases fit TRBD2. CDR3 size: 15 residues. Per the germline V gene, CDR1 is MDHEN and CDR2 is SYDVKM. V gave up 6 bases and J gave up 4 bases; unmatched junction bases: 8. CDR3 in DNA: TGTGCCAGCAGCTTTAGCGGGAGTAGGGCAGATACGCAGTATTTT. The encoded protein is CASSFSGSRADTQYF.

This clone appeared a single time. In DNA form, the CDR3 reads TGTGCCAGCAGACTGGCCGTTCGGGCCGGGGAGCTGTTTTTT. Protein: CASRLAVRAGELFF. This chain connects TRBV5-5 to TRBJ2-2; unclear D gene. Germline loops: CDR1 SGHKS, CDR2 YYEKEE (reference sequence). CDR3 length equals 14 residues. With 5 bases removed from V and 6 bases from J, the gap between germline ends came to 14 bases.

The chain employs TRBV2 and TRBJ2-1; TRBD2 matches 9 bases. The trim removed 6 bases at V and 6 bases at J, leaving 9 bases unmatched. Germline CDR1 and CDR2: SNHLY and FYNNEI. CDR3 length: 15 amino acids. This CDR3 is CASSRSLAGSNEQFF. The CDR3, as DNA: TGTGCCAGCAGCAGGAGCCTAGCGGGATCCAATGAGCAGTTCTTC. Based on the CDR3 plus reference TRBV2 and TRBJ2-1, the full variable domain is EPEVTQTPSHQVTQMGQEVILRCVPISNHLYFYWYRQILGQKVEFLVSFYNNEISEKSEIFDDQFSVERPDGSNFTLKIRSTKLEDSAMYFCASSRSLAGSNEQFFGPGTRLTVL.

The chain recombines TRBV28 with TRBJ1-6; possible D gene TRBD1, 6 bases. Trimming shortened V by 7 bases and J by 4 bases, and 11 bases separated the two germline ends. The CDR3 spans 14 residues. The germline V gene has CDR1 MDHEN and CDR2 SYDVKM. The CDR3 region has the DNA TGTGCCAGCACCTTGGACAGTTATAATTCACCCCTCCACTTT. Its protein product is CASTLDSYNSPLHF.

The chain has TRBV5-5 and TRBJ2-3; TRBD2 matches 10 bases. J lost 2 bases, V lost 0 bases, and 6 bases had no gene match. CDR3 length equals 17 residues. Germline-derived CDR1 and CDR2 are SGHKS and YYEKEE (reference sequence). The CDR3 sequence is CASSLVIAGGLTDTQYF. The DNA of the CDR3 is TGTGCCAGCAGCTTGGTAATAGCGGGAGGACTCACAGATACGCAGTATTTT.

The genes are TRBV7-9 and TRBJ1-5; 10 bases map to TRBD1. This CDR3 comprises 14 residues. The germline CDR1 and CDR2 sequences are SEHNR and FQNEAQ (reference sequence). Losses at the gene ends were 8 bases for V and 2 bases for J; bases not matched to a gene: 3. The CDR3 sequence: CASSGTGGNQPQHF. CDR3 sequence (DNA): TGTGCCAGCTCCGGGACAGGGGGCAATCAGCCCCAGCATTTT.